A single sample gave rise to the 8 T cell receptor beta chains below, sequenced in a study of T cell responses to AZD1222 COVID-19 vaccine. The table came from immunoSEQ multiplex PCR; TCRdb's copy has only in-frame clones and leaves some out. The sample lists about 100,000 clones; around nine tenths were seen once. The sample here was peripheral blood, taken on day 0 of AZD1222 vaccination. Receptors originate from an adult in good health.

This rearrangement joins TRBV28 to TRBJ2-1, with D possibly TRBD1 on 6 matching bases. The CDR3 has 13 residues. CDR1 and CDR2 from the germline V gene are MDHEN and SYDVKM. Trimming cost V 5 bases and J 9 bases, with 14 bases left between them. The DNA for the CDR3 is TGTGCCAGCAGTACTCGTCAGGGGTTTGAGCAGTTCTTC. It codes for CASSTRQGFEQFF.

The chain employs TRBV27 and TRBJ1-1; 8 bases fit TRBD1. The V gene end was trimmed by 4 bases and the J gene end by 5 bases; junction bases not matched to a gene: 6. CDR1 and CDR2 (germline): MNHEY, SMNVEV (reference sequence). The CDR3 consists of 14 residues. CDR3 coding DNA: TGTGCCAGCAGTTGGATACAGGGGGGGACTGAAGCTTTCTTT. This sequence encodes CASSWIQGGTEAFF.

Written as DNA, the CDR3 is TGTGCCAGCAGCCAAGATGGAACGGGAGGCCCAGAGACCCAGTACTTC. Amino acid sequence: CASSQDGTGGPETQYF. The rearrangement uses TRBV3-1 (or the pseudogene TRBV3-2) and TRBJ2-5; the match to TRBD2 covers 7 bases. Germline loops: CDR1 LGHDT, CDR2 YNNKEL (reference sequence). With 0 bases clipped from V and 4 bases from J, the junction kept 8 bases outside the gene matches. The length of the CDR3 is 16 residues.

This clone was seen a single time. This sequence joins TRBV14 and TRBJ2-7; tentative D call: TRBD2 (6 bases). Germline V gene lookup returns CDR1 SGHDN and CDR2 FVKESK. V lost 0 bases, J lost 2 bases, and 17 bases lay in between. The CDR3 extends over 17 amino acids. CDR3 in DNA: TGTGCCAGCAGCCAAGATCTTGGGACTCAAGGACCCTACGAGCAGTACTTC. This codes for CASSQDLGTQGPYEQYF.

V usage is TRBV5-1 and J usage is TRBJ1-4, with 10 bases fitting TRBD1. CDR3 length equals 15 residues. J gave up 8 bases and V 0 bases, and 4 bases lay outside the gene matches. Germline CDR1 reads SGHRS; CDR2 reads YFSETQ. Here the CDR3 reads CASSLEGTGEEKLFF. The CDR3 nucleotides are TGCGCCAGCAGCTTGGAGGGGACAGGGGAGGAAAAACTGTTTTTT.

The chain recombines TRBV28 with TRBJ1-1; 7 positions match TRBD1. This CDR3 is built from 20 residues. V was clipped by 3 bases and J by 0 bases; unmatched bases: 19. Germline V gene lookup returns CDR1 MDHEN and CDR2 SYDVKM. The CDR3 bases are TGTGCCAGCAGTTTGGCCCCCTTTTTATGGGACAGCACGATGAACACTGAAGCTTTCTTT. This sequence encodes CASSLAPFLWDSTMNTEAFF.

The chain is built from TRBV28 and TRBJ1-5; the D is unclear. CDR3 size: 15 residues. V was trimmed by 5 bases and J by 2 bases, leaving 13 bases between them. Germline lookup yields CDR1 MDHEN and CDR2 SYDVKM. CDR3 bases: TGTGCCAGCAGTCCCGCAGCCTCGCGCAATCAGCCCCAGCATTTT. As protein: CASSPAASRNQPQHF.

The CDR3 bases are TGTGCCAGCAGCCAAGAAGGATGGGGCACCGGGGAGCTGTTTTTT. Its translation is CASSQEGWGTGELFF. This chain connects TRBV3-1 (or the pseudogene TRBV3-2) to TRBJ2-2; D unresolved. The CDR3 has 15 residues. CDR1 is LGHDT, CDR2 YNNKEL, per germline (reference sequence). Trimming cost V 0 bases and J 4 bases, with 9 bases left between them.